These 9 T cell receptor beta chains came from one sample sequenced in a study of cytomegalovirus exposure and HLA in healthy donors. Vbeta (60) and Jbeta (13) primers were used in the PCR. TCRdb's table, derived via immunoSEQ multiplex PCR, lists solely in-frame clones and lacks some. Of around 92,000 clones listed, around 81% are singletons. Input material: PBMCs. The receptor set was obtained from a man aged 18 to 30 in good health and CMV-seronegative.

The rearrangement uses TRBV2 and TRBJ1-2, with 8 nucleotides matching TRBD1. The CDR3 spans 14 residues. V shed 6 bases, J shed 7 bases, and the junction held 10 bases outside the gene matches. CDR1 SNHLY and CDR2 FYNNEI come from the germline V gene. The CDR3 region has the DNA TGTGCCAGCAGCGCGGACAGGGAAATTGGTGGCTACACCTTC. Protein: CASSADREIGGYTF. Complete variable domain (other parts from reference TRBV2 and TRBJ1-2): EPEVTQTPSHQVTQMGQEVILRCVPISNHLYFYWYRQILGQKVEFLVSFYNNEISEKSEIFDDQFSVERPDGSNFTLKIRSTKLEDSAMYFCASSADREIGGYTFGSGTRLTVV.

The chain joins TRBV2 to TRBJ2-5, with 9 bases matching TRBD1. V lost 5 bases, J lost 1 base, and 5 bases stayed unmatched. CDR1 is SNHLY, CDR2 FYNNEI, per germline. CDR3 length: 15 residues. The CDR3 here is CASSPDRGSQETQYF. The CDR3 DNA is TGTGCCAGCAGTCCCGACAGGGGGAGCCAAGAGACCCAGTACTTC.

The genes are TRBV19 and TRBJ1-1, with a tentative D call TRBD1 (5 bases). Germline values: CDR1 LNHDA, CDR2 SQIVND (reference sequence). The V gene lost 1 base and the J gene lost 2 bases, with 11 bases spanning the gap. This CDR3 spans 15 amino acids. The CDR3 region is CASSIGGRGNTEAFF. CDR3 nucleotide sequence: TGTGCCAGTAGTATAGGGGGGAGGGGTAACACTGAAGCTTTCTTT.

The rearrangement links TRBV7-9 to TRBJ1-2; D may be TRBD1 (6 bases). This CDR3 contains 13 residues. V lost 2 bases and J 3 bases, leaving 7 bases between the germline ends. The germline V gene has CDR1 SEHNR and CDR2 FQNEAQ (reference sequence). The CDR3, as DNA: TGTGCCAGCAGCTTACAGGGGTACTATGGCTACACCTTC. The encoded protein is CASSLQGYYGYTF.

This chain connects TRBV7-3 to TRBJ2-1, with D unresolved. The CDR3 has 16 amino acids. Between the trimmed V and J ends, which lost 5 bases and 0 bases, there was a span of 14 bases. Per the germline V gene, CDR1 is SGHTA and CDR2 is FQGTGA. CDR3 protein: CASSPSPTDSYNEQFF. For the CDR3, the DNA is TGTGCCAGCAGCCCCTCTCCTACAGACTCCTACAATGAGCAGTTCTTC.

The chain carries TRBV4-1 and TRBJ1-4; 10 bases align to TRBD1. The CDR3 sequence is 17 residues long. The V and J ends lost 5 bases and 3 bases, in that order; junction bases with no gene match: 9. Germline V gene data show CDR1 as MGHRA and CDR2 as YSYEKL. The CDR3 protein is CASSKGQGSESNEKLFF. The CDR3 DNA reads as TGCGCCAGCAGCAAGGGACAGGGGAGTGAGTCTAATGAAAAACTGTTTTTT.

The rearrangement links TRBV28 to TRBJ1-3; D is ambiguous. V lost 2 bases, J lost 2 bases, and 13 bases lay in between. CDR1 is MDHEN and CDR2 is SYDVKM in the germline V gene. This CDR3 is built from 16 residues. The CDR3 DNA reads TGTGCCAGCAGTTTACACCGGGATCCAACTGGAAACACCATATATTTT. It specifies CASSLHRDPTGNTIYF.

The chain has TRBV27 and TRBJ2-7; 8 bases map to TRBD1. The CDR3 is 14 amino acids. Trimming removed 4 bases from V and 4 bases from J; junction bases left unmatched: 6. Germline CDR1 is MNHEY and CDR2 is SMNVEV (reference sequence). CDR3 bases: TGTGCCAGCAGTTCATGGACAGGGAGGTACGAGCAGTACTTC. It codes for CASSSWTGRYEQYF.

The V gene is TRBV25-1, the J gene TRBJ1-5, with 10 positions matching TRBD1. Trimming at V came to 3 bases and at J to 5 bases, leaving 7 bases not matched to a gene. This CDR3 comprises 16 residues. Per the germline V gene, CDR1 is MGHDK and CDR2 is SYGVNS. The CDR3 region is CASSEPDRGKYQPQHF. DNA for the CDR3: TGTGCCAGCAGTGAGCCGGACAGGGGGAAGTATCAGCCCCAGCATTTT.